The rows below give T cell receptor beta chains drawn from one sample of a study of beta chain features in type 1 diabetes. Sequencing was performed with immunoSEQ multiplex PCR; in TCRdb, only in-frame clones are kept and a portion is missing. The sample holds 430,000 or so clones, more than 9.5% seen once. Material for sequencing was naive CD4+ T cells from blood. The source is a woman aged 18-29 years in good health. Both conserved end residues are part of each CDR3. Fields, in order: CDR3 length, D gene, clone size, V gene, J gene, CDR3 protein, CDR3 DNA. D genes are given only for firm matches. Some rows mark clone size as missing; the rest say once, few, many or name a class of expanded clone.

>14|TRBD1|few|TRBV7-8|TRBJ1-1
CASSARQGLTEAFF
TGTGCCAGCAGCGCCCGACAGGGTCTCACTGAAGCTTTCTTT
>10|-|-|TRBV2|TRBJ2-5
CASRVETQYF
TGTGCCAGCAGGGTGGAGACCCAGTACTTC
>18|TRBD1|few|TRBV9|TRBJ2-6
CASSSRWTGTSGANVLTF
TGTGCCAGCAGCTCCCGATGGACAGGGACATCCGGGGCCAACGTCCTGACTTTC
>15|TRBD2|few|TRBV7-2|TRBJ2-1
CASSFSGSSYNEQFF
TGTGCCAGCAGCTTCAGCGGGAGCTCCTACAATGAGCAGTTCTTC
>13|-|-|TRBV2|TRBJ2-1
CATRTGSYNEQFF
TGTGCCACCAGAACCGGCTCCTACAATGAGCAGTTCTTC
>12|-|-|TRBV15|TRBJ1-2
CATSRGSGGYTF
TGTGCCACCAGCAGAGGATCCGGTGGCTACACCTTC
>18|TRBD2|-|TRBV5-1|TRBJ2-7
CASSYISSGLAGESEQYF
TGCGCCAGCAGCTACATAAGTTCGGGACTAGCGGGAGAGAGCGAGCAGTACTTC
>18|-|-|TRBV7-2|TRBJ1-4
CASSSHPPRAGTNEKLFF
TGTGCCAGCAGCTCACACCCCCCTCGGGCAGGAACTAATGAAAAACTGTTTTTT
>11|-|-|TRBV14|TRBJ1-6
CASSHDSPLHF
TGTGCCAGCAGCCATGATTCACCCCTCCACTTT
>12|-|-|TRBV2|TRBJ2-5
CASLGQQETQYF
TGTGCCAGCCTAGGACAGCAAGAGACCCAGTACTTC
>14|-|-|TRBV28|TRBJ2-1
CASRPQGSYNEQFF
TGTGCCAGCAGACCCCAGGGCTCTTACAATGAGCAGTTCTTC
>15|-|-|TRBV4-1|TRBJ1-3
CASSQDTLSGNTIYF
TGCGCCAGCAGCCAAGATACCCTCTCTGGAAACACCATATATTTT
>14|-|-|TRBV7-9|TRBJ2-3
CASSLPSGTDTQYF
TGTGCCAGCAGCTTGCCTAGCGGCACAGATACGCAGTATTTT
>15|TRBD1|few|TRBV5-6|TRBJ2-7
CASSLKTGESYEQYF
TGTGCCAGCAGCTTGAAGACAGGGGAATCCTACGAGCAGTACTTC
>11|-|few|TRBV2|TRBJ2-5
CASSLLTAQYF
TGTGCCAGCAGCCTCCTTACGGCCCAGTACTTC